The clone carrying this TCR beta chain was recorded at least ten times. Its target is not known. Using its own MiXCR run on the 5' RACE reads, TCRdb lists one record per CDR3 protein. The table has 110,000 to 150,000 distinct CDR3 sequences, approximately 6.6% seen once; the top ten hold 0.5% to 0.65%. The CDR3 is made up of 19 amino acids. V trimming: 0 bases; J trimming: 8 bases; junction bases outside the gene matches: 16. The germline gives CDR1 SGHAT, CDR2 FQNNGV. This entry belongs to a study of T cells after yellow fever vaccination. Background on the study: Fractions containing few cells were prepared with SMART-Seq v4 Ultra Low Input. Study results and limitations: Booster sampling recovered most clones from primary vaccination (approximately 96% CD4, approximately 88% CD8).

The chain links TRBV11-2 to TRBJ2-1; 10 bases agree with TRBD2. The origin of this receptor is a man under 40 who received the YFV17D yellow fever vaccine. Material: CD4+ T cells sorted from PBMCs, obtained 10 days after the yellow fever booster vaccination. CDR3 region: CASSLDRVRSGRASHEQFF. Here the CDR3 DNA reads TGTGCCAGCAGCTTAGACAGGGTTCGCAGCGGGAGGGCCAGCCATGAGCAGTTCTTC.